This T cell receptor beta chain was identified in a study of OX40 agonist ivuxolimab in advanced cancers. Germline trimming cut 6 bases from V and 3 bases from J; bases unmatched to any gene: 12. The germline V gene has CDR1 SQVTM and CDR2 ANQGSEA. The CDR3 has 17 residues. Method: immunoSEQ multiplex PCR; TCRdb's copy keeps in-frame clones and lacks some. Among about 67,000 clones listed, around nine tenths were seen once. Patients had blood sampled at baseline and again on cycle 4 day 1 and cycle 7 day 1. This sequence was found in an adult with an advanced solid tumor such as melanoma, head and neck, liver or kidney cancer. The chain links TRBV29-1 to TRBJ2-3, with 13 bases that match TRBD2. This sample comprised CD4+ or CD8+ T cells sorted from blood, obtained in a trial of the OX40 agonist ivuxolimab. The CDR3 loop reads CSVLGLAGVSITDTQYF. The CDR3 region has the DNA TGCAGCGTACTCGGACTAGCGGGAGTATCTATTACAGATACGCAGTATTTT.